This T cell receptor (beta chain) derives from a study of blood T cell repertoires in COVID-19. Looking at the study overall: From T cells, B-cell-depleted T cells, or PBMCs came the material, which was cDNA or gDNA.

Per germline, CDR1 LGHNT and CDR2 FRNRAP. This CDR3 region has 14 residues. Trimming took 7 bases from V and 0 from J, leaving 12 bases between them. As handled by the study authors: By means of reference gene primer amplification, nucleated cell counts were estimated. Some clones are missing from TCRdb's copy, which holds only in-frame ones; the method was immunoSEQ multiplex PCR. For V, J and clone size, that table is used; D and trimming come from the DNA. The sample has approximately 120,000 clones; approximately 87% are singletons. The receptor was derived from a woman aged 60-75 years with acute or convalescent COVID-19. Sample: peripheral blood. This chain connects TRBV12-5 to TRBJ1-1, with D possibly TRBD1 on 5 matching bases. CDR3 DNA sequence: TGTGCTAGTGCCTGGGGGGATATGAACACTGAAGCTTTCTTT. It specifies CASAWGDMNTEAFF.